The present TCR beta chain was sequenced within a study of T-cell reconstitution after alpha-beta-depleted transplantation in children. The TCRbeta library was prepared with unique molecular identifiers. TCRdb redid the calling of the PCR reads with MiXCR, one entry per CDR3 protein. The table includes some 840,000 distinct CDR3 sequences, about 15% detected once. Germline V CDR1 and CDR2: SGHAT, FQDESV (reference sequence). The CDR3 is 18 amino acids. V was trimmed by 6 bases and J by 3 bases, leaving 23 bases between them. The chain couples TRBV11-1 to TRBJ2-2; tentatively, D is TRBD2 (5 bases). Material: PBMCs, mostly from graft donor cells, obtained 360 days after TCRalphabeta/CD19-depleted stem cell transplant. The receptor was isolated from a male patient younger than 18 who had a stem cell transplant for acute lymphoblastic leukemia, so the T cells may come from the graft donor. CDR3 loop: CASRPPAQRSGDTGELFF. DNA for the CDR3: TGTGCCAGCAGACCGCCCGCTCAGCGGAGTGGGGACACCGGGGAGCTGTTTTTT.